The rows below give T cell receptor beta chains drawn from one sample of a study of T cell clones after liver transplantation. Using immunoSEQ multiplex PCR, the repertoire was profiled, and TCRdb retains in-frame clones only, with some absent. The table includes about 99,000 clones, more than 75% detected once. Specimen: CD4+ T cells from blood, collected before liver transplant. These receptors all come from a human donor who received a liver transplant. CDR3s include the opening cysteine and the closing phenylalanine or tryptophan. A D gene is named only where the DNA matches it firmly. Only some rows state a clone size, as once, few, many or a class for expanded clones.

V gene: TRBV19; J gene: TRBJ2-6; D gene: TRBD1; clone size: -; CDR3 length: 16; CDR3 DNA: TGTGCCAGTGCGACAGGGGTCAGCTCTGGGGCCAACGTCCTGACTTTC; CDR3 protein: CASATGVSSGANVLTF
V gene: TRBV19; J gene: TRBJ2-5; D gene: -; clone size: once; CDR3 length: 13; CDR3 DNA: TGTGCCAGTAGTATAAGCCAGGGGAAGACCCAGTACTTC; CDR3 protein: CASSISQGKTQYF
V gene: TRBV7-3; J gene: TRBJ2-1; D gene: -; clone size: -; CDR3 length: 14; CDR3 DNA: TGTGCCAGCAGCCAATACAGGGACAACAATGAGCAGTTCTTC; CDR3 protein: CASSQYRDNNEQFF
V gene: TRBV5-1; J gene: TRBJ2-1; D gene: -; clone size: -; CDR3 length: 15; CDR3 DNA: TGCGCCAGCAGCTTGGCCCCGGCCGCCTACAATGAGCAGTTCTTC; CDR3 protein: CASSLAPAAYNEQFF
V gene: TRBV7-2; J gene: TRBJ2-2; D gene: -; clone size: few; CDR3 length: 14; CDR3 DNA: TGTGCCAGCAGCTTAGTACGCGGGAACGGGGAGCTGTTTTTT; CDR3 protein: CASSLVRGNGELFF
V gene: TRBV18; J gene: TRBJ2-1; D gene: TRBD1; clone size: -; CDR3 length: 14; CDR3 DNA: TGTGCCAGCTCACCAAGACAGGGCCTCAATGAGCAGTTCTTC; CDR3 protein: CASSPRQGLNEQFF
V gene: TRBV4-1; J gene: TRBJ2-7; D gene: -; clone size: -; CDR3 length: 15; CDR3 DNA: TGCGCCAGCAGCCGCTCCGGGACTCGCTCCTACGAGCAGTACTTC; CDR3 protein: CASSRSGTRSYEQYF
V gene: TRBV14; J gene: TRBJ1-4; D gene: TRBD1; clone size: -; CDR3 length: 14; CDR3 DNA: TGTGCCAGCAGCCCCTTGACAGGGAATGAAAAACTGTTTTTT; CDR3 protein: CASSPLTGNEKLFF
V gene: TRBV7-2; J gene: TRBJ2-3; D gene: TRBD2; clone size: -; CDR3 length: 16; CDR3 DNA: TGTGCCAGCAGCTCCCGGGGGGATATACCCACAGATACGCAGTATTTT; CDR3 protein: CASSSRGDIPTDTQYF
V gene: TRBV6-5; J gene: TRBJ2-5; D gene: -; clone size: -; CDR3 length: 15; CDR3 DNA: TGTGCCAGCAGTTATGATACAGGGGGGGGCGAGACCCAGTACTTC; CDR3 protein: CASSYDTGGGETQYF
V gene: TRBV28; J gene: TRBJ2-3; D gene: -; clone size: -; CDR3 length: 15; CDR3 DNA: TGTGCCAGCAGCCCCGGGGGCGAAGGCACAGATACGCAGTATTTT; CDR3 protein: CASSPGGEGTDTQYF
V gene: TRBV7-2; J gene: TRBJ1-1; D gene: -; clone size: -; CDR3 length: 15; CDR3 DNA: TGTGCCAGCAACCCCGCGGGGGGGTTGAACACTGAAGCTTTCTTT; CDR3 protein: CASNPAGGLNTEAFF
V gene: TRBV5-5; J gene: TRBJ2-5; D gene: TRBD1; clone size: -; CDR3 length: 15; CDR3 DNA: TGTGCCAGCAGGTCGGGACAGGAGAATAAAGAGACCCAGTACTTC; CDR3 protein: CASRSGQENKETQYF
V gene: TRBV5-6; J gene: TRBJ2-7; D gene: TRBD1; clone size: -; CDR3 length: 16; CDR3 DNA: TGTGCCAGCAGACAGCTTGACAGGGAGATCACCTACGAGCAGTACTTC; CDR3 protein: CASRQLDREITYEQYF
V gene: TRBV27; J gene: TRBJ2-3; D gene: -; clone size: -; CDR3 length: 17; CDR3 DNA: TGTGCCAGCAGTTTGGCCCGGCGCCGGTACAACACAGATACGCAGTATTTT; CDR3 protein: CASSLARRRYNTDTQYF
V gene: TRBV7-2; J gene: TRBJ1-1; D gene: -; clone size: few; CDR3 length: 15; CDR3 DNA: TGTGCCAGCAGCTTAAGTTTCGGGCAGAACACTGAAGCTTTCTTT; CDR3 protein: CASSLSFGQNTEAFF
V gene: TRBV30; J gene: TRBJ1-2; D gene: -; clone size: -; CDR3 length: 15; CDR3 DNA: TGTGCCTGGGGTATAGCGACGGGGGGCAAGGCTGGCTACACCTTC; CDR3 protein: CAWGIATGGKAGYTF
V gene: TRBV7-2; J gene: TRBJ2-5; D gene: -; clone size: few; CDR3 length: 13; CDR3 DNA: TGTGCCAGCAGCCCCGCTACGCAAGAGACCCAGTACTTC; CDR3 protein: CASSPATQETQYF
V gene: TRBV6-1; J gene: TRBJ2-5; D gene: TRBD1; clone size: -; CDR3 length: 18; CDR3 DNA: TGTGCCAGCAGTGAAGCGAGGTGGATCGCAGGGGGCCGCGAGACCCAGTACTTC; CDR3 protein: CASSEARWIAGGRETQYF
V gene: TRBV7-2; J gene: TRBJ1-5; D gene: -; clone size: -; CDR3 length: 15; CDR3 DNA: TGTGCCAGCAGCTTAGCGCGAACGGTGAATCAGCCCCAGCATTTT; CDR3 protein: CASSLARTVNQPQHF
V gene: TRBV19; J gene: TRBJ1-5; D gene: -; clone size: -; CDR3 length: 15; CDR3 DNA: TGTGCCAGCCAAAGTAATCCAGCAGGCAATCAGCCCCAGCATTTT; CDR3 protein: CASQSNPAGNQPQHF
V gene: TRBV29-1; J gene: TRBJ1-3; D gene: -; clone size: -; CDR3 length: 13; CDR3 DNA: TGCAGCGTTGAGACTACGGGAGGAAACACCATATATTTT; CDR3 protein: CSVETTGGNTIYF
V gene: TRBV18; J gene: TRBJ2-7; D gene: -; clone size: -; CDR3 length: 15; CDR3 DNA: TGTGCCAGCTCACCTCCCGGGGGTCAGGCCTACGAGCAGTACTTC; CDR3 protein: CASSPPGGQAYEQYF
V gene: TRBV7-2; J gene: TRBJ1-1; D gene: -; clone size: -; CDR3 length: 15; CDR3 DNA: TGTGCCAGCAGCCGCGCGGGGGCATCGGACACTGAAGCTTTCTTT; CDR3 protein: CASSRAGASDTEAFF
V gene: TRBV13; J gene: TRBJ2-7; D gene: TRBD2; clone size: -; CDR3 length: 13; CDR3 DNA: TGTGCCAGCAGCACAAAGGGAGGGTACGAGCAGTACTTC; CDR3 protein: CASSTKGGYEQYF
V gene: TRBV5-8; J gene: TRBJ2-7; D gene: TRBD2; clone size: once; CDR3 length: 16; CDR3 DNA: TGTGCCAGCAGCTTAAGGGGAACTAGCGGGAGTTCTTTGCGGTACTTC; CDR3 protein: CASSLRGTSGSSLRYF
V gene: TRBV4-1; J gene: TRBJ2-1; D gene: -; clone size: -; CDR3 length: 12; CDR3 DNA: TGCGCCAGCAGCCACCAGTACAATGAGCAGTTCTTC; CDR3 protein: CASSHQYNEQFF
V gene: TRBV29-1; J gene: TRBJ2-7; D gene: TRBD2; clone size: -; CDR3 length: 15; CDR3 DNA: TGCAGCGTTAAGGCCCTCGGGGAGGGAACGGACGAGCAGTACTTC; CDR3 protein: CSVKALGEGTDEQYF
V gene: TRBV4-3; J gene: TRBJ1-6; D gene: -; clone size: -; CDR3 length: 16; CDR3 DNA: TGCGCCAGCAGCCAGAACGGACAGATCTTAAATTCACCCCTCCACTTT; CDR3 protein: CASSQNGQILNSPLHF
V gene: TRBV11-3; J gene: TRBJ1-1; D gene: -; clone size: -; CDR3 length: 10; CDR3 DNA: TGTGCCCCGGCCCGGAGAGAAGCTTTCTTT; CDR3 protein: CAPARREAFF
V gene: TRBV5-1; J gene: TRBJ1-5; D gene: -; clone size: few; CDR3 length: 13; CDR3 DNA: TGCGCCAGCAGGCTGGAGCCCGATCAGCCCCAGCATTTT; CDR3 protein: CASRLEPDQPQHF
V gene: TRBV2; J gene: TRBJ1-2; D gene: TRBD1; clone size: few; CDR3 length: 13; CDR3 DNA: TGTGCCAGCATGGCCAGGGGGGACTATGGCTACACCTTC; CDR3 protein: CASMARGDYGYTF
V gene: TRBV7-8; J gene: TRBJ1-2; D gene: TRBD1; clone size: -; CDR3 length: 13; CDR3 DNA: TGTGCCAGCAGCTCGGACAGGGGGCATGGCTACACCTTC; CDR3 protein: CASSSDRGHGYTF
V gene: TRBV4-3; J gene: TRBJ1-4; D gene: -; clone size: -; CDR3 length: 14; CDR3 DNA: TGCGCCAGCAGCCAAAGCCGCCGGGGTGAAAAACTGTTTTTT; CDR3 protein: CASSQSRRGEKLFF
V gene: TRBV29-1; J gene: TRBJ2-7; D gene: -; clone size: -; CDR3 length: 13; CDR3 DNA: TGCAGCGTTGTATCCAGGCTCCCCCCGGGGCAGTACTTC; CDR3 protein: CSVVSRLPPGQYF
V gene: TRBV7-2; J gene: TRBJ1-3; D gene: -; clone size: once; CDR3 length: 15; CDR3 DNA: TGTGCCAGCAGCCGCCGCGAGGTTTCTGGAAACACCATATATTTT; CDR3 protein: CASSRREVSGNTIYF
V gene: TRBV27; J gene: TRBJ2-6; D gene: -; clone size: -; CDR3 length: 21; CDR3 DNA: TGTGCCAGCACTTTATCTTCTTCAGGGGGGCCTGGTAGGCCTGGGGCCAACGTCCTGACTTTC; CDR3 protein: CASTLSSSGGPGRPGANVLTF
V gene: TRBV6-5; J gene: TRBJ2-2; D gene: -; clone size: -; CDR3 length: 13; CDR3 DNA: TGTGCCAGCAGTAACCCGGGGCCCGGGGAGCTGTTTTTT; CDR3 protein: CASSNPGPGELFF
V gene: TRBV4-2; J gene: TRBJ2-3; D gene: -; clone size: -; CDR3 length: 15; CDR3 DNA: TGTGCCAGCAGCCAAGATCCCGCGGGGAAAGATACGCAGTATTTT; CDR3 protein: CASSQDPAGKDTQYF
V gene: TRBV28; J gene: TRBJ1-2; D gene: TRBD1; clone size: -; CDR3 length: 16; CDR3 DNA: TGTGCCAGCATGGGGGACAGGGGTCGCCGACGCTATGGCTACACCTTC; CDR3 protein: CASMGDRGRRRYGYTF
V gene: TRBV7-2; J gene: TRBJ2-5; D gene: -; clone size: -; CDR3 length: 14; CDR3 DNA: TGTGCCAGCAGCTTAGGCCCGGAGCGGGAGACCCAGTACTTC; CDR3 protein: CASSLGPERETQYF
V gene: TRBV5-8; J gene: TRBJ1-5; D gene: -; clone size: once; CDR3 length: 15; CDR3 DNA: TGTGCCAGCAGCTTAGGGCAGGCCCTCCATCAGCCCCAGCATTTT; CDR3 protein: CASSLGQALHQPQHF
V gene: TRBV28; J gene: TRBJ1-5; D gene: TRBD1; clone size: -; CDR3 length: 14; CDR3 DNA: TGTGCCAGCAGTTTATACACAGGGGATCAGCCCCAGCATTTT; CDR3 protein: CASSLYTGDQPQHF
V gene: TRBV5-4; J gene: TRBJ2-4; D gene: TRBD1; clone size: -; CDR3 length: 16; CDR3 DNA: TGTGCCAGCAGCTTGGCCCGACAGGGGGGCAAAAACATTCAGTACTTC; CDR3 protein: CASSLARQGGKNIQYF
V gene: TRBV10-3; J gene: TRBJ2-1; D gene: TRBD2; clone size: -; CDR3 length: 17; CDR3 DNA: TGTGCCATCAGTGAGTATGTAGGGAGGGCAAACTACAATGAGCAGTTCTTC; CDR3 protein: CAISEYVGRANYNEQFF
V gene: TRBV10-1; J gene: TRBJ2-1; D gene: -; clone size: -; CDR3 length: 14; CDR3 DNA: TGCGCCAGCAGTGAGTCGAAAGGTTTCAATGAGCAGTTCTTC; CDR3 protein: CASSESKGFNEQFF
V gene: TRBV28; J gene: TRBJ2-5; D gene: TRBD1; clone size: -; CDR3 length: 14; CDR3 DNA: TGTGCCAGCAGTTTTATTGCAGGGGGAGAGACCCAGTACTTC; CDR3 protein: CASSFIAGGETQYF
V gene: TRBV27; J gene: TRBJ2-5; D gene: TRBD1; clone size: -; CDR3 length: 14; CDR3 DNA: TGTGCCAGCAGCAGGACAGGGTTAGGGGAGACCCAGTACTTC; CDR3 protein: CASSRTGLGETQYF
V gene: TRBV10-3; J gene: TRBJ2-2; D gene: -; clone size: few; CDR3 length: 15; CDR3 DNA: TGTGCCACCCGAGAGCCCAGGGTTAGCACCGGGGAGCTGTTTTTT; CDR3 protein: CATREPRVSTGELFF
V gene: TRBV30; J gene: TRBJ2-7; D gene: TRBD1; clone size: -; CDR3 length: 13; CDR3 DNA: TGTGCCTGGAGTACAGGGGGCCCCTACGAGCAGTACTTC; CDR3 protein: CAWSTGGPYEQYF
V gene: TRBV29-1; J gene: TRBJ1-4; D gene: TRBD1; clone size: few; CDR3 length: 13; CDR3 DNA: TGCAGCGTTGAAGGACAGGGGGCGAAAAAACTGTTTTTT; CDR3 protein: CSVEGQGAKKLFF
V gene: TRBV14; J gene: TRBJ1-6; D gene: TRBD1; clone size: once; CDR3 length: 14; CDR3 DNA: TGTGCCAGCAGCTCCCGGGACAGCTTTTCACCCCTCCACTTT; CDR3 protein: CASSSRDSFSPLHF
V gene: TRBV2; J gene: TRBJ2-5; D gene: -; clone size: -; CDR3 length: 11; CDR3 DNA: TGTGCCAGCAGTGTGGGTGAGACCCAGTACTTC; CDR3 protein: CASSVGETQYF
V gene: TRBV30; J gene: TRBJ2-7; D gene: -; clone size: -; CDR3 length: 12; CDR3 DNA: TGTGCCTGGAGTGTACAAGGGTACGAGCAGTACTTC; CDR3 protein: CAWSVQGYEQYF